Below, 26 T cell receptor beta chains from the same sample are listed, as sequenced in a study of CD8+CD57+ T cells in acquired aplastic anemia. TCR beta VDJ and CDR3 were profiled, and genomic DNA was the template. TCRdb recomputed calls from the reads with MiXCR, one row per CDR3 protein. This table has hundreds of thousands of distinct CDR3 sequences, around three fifths appearing once. Patients who underwent sequencing had shown CD8+CD57+ cell expansion by flow cytometry. Sequenced sample: sorted CD4+, CD8+, or CD8+CD57+ T cells (not recorded which) from PBMCs. Source of these receptors: a human donor with aplastic anemia.

This chain links TRBV9 with TRBJ2-3, with D perhaps TRBD2 (7 bases). Trimming removed 9 bases at V and 0 bases at J, with 17 bases between. The CDR3 covers 15 residues. CDR1 SGDLS and CDR2 YYNGEE come from the germline V gene. The CDR3 DNA reads TGTGCCACCGCACGGGGGGCCGTTAGCACAGATACGCAGTATTTT. Amino acids: CATARGAVSTDTQYF.

This clonotype was picked up many times. V is TRBV6-5 and J is TRBJ1-2; possible D gene TRBD1, 5 bases. Germline CDR1 MNHEY, CDR2 SVGAGI. The CDR3 totals 12 residues. The V gene lost 2 bases and the J gene lost 8 bases, with 9 bases spanning the gap. Here the CDR3 reads CASSYQQGGYTF. The CDR3 DNA is TGTGCCAGCAGTTACCAGCAGGGAGGCTACACCTTC.

This clonotype was observed many times. The J gene is TRBJ2-7, the V gene TRBV6-5; D not resolved. Germline V lookup: CDR1 MNHEY, CDR2 SVGAGI. V was clipped by 0 bases and J by 0 bases, with 12 bases between them. The CDR3 sequence is 16 residues long. CDR3 nucleotides: TGTGCCAGCAGTTACTCGGTGAACCTTGACTCCTACGAGCAGTACTTC. Protein product: CASSYSVNLDSYEQYF.

The J gene is TRBJ2-6, the V gene TRBV12-3 or TRBV12-4, with D unclear. The CDR3 sequence is 12 residues long. The V and J ends lost 7 bases and 5 bases respectively, with 6 bases between them. CDR3: CASTQRANVLTF. CDR3 sequence (DNA): TGTGCCAGCACCCAGAGGGCCAACGTCCTGACTTTC.

This clonotype came up many times. DNA of the CDR3: TGTGCCAGCAGCTTATTAAGCGGAACAAGCTCCTACAATGAGCAGTTCTTC. Protein product: CASSLLSGTSSYNEQFF. The chain uses TRBV7-3 and TRBJ2-1; possible D gene TRBD2, 5 bases. From germline, CDR1 is SGHTA and CDR2 FQGTGA. The V and J ends lost 2 bases and 0 bases respectively, with 14 bases between them. The CDR3 contains 17 residues.

The table lists this clonotype with many counts. The chain joins TRBV5-1 to TRBJ2-3; 10 bases fit TRBD2. Unmatched junction bases numbered 13, after V lost 5 bases and J lost 7 bases. CDR3 size: 16 residues. CDR1 is SGHRS, CDR2 YFSETQ, per germline. CDR3 in amino acids: CASSAERGGIKNTQYF. The CDR3 DNA follows: TGCGCCAGCAGTGCTGAGCGGGGGGGAATAAAAAATACGCAGTATTTT.

This clonotype was seen just once. V gene TRBV11-2 combines with J gene TRBJ2-1, with D maybe TRBD2 (7 bases). This CDR3 region has 16 residues. CDR1 and CDR2 (germline): SGHAT, FQNNGV. Trimming stripped 0 bases from V and 6 bases from J, with 15 bases between. CDR3 sequence reads: CASSLDVGGHGNEQFF. DNA for the CDR3: TGTGCCAGCAGCTTAGATGTGGGGGGGCATGGCAATGAGCAGTTCTTC.

Ten or more counts support this clonotype. For the CDR3, the DNA is TGTGCCATCAGTGAGGGGCTTGGACAGAACACTGAAGCTTTCTTT. It is translated as CAISEGLGQNTEAFF. The chain uses TRBV10-3 and TRBJ1-1; weak D call: TRBD1 (5 bases). Germline values: CDR1 ENHRY, CDR2 SYGVKD. The CDR3 length is 15 residues. V was pared by 2 bases and J by 1 base, with 11 bases between.

The chain recombines TRBV2 with TRBJ1-4, with 9 nucleotides matching TRBD1. The CDR3 has 15 residues. After removal of 7 bases from V and 1 base from J, the junction contained 4 bases not matched to a gene. CDR1 and CDR2 from the germline V gene are SNHLY and FYNNEI. The CDR3 coding sequence is TGTGCCAGCATCCGGGACAGGGTAACTAATGAAAAACTGTTTTTT. Its translation: CASIRDRVTNEKLFF.

Many counts were recorded for this clonotype. The chain uses TRBV20-1 and TRBJ2-2; D is ambiguous. Deletions cut 5 bases from V and 1 base from J, with 8 bases between. The CDR3 consists of 13 residues. The V gene's germline CDR1 is DFQATT and CDR2 SNEGSKA (reference sequence). The CDR3 nucleotides are TGCAGTGCTTGCGCAGAGAACACCGGGGAGCTGTTTTTT. This sequence encodes CSACAENTGELFF.

The chain employs TRBV6-6 and TRBJ2-3; D unclear. The CDR3 is 15 amino acids. Germline CDR1 is MNHNY and CDR2 is SVGAGI (reference sequence). V was cut by 4 bases and J by 0 bases, with 11 bases left in between. The CDR3 region has the DNA TGTGCCAGCAGTTTATTGGCGGTGAGCACAGATACGCAGTATTTT. This sequence encodes CASSLLAVSTDTQYF.

This clonotype occurred many times. This sequence joins TRBV20-1 and TRBJ1-1; tentatively, D is TRBD1 (6 bases). The CDR3 covers 16 residues. V lost 4 bases and J 4 bases, leaving 22 bases between the germline ends. The germline V gene has CDR1 DFQATT and CDR2 SNEGSKA (reference sequence). The CDR3 here is CSAKTRRQVSGTEAFF. As DNA, the CDR3 is TGCAGTGCTAAGACCCGTCGACAGGTCTCCGGCACTGAAGCTTTCTTT.

This sequence joins TRBV20-1 and TRBJ1-2; unclear D gene. V shed 8 bases and J shed 3 bases, with 16 bases lying between them. The CDR3 extends over 13 amino acids. Germline CDR1 and CDR2: DFQATT and SNEGSKA (reference sequence). CDR3 nucleotide sequence: TGCAGTACTCACCGGGCCAGCGACTATGGCTACACCTTC. It is translated as CSTHRASDYGYTF.

V usage is TRBV5-4 and J usage is TRBJ1-1; D gene ambiguous. Trimming removed 4 bases from V and 14 bases from J, with 9 bases in between. Germline assignment: CDR1 SGHNT and CDR2 YYREEE (reference sequence). This CDR3 has 9 amino acids. The CDR3 spells CASSLGGFF. CDR3 sequence (DNA): TGTGCCAGCAGCCTTGGAGGGTTCTTT.

The chain uses TRBV7-9 and TRBJ2-5, with D tentatively TRBD1 (6 bases). The germline V and J ends were trimmed by 5 bases and 7 bases, with 17 bases remaining between them. This CDR3 has 14 residues. Germline V gene data show CDR1 as SEHNR and CDR2 as FQNEAQ (reference sequence). The CDR3 coding sequence is TGTGCCAGCAGCCGGACAGCCGGACTCGGGACCCAGTACTTC. Protein: CASSRTAGLGTQYF. The full variable domain, rest sourced from reference TRBV7-9 and TRBJ2-5, is DTGVSQNPRHKITKRGQNVTFRCDPISEHNRLYWYRQTLGQGPEFLTYFQNEAQLEKSRLLSDRFSAERPKGSFSTLEIQRTEQGDSAMYLCASSRTAGLGTQYFGPGTRLLVL.

Worth noting for this clonotype: The germline gene is not matched at one end of the junction; a read error may be the cause. The chain uses TRBV15 and TRBJ1-1, with a possible D match to TRBD1 (5 bases). This CDR3 spans 14 amino acids. The germline V gene encodes CDR1 LNHNV and CDR2 YYDKDF (reference sequence). The CDR3 DNA reads TGTGCCGCCAGCAGGGCTGAAGCGAACACTGAAGCTTTCTTT. The encoded protein is CAASRAEANTEAFF.

In regard to this clonotype: The junction shows a germline mismatch at one end, possibly a read error. This chain uses TRBV4-1 with TRBJ2-5; D is perhaps TRBD1 or TRBD2 (5 bases each). The CDR3 has 16 amino acids. Germline CDR1 and CDR2: MGHRA and YSYEKL. CDR3 region: CASSQEGTGNGETQCF. The CDR3 DNA reads as TGCGCCAGCAGCCAAGAGGGGACCGGGAATGGGGAGACCCAGTGCTTC.

The chain uses TRBV6-5 and TRBJ2-7; 7 bases are shared with TRBD1. The V segment lost 6 bases and the J segment 3 bases; nucleotides outside the gene matches: 5. This CDR3 region has 13 residues. Germline V gene sequence: CDR1 MNHEY, CDR2 SVGAGI. The CDR3: CASSPRQGYEQYF. The CDR3, as DNA: TGTGCCAGCAGCCCCCGACAGGGCTACGAGCAGTACTTC.

A note on this clonotype: The junction departs from the called germline gene at one end, perhaps through a read error. The rearrangement joins TRBV15 to TRBJ2-1, with 7 bases matching TRBD1. CDR1 LNHNV and CDR2 YYDKDF come from the germline V gene (reference sequence). The CDR3 has 17 residues. CDR3 protein: CATNRDPGQGERNEQFF. CDR3 coding DNA: TGTGCCACCAACAGAGATCCGGGTCAGGGGGAGCGCAATGAGCAGTTCTTC.

The chain recombines TRBV10-1 with TRBJ2-3; 11 nucleotides align to TRBD1. Looked up from germline, CDR1 is WNHNN and CDR2 is SYGVQD (reference sequence). V dropped 5 bases and J dropped 6; count of bases not matched to a gene: 22. CDR3 length: 20 residues. The CDR3 DNA follows: TGCGCCAGCAGTCCAAGTACCGGGACAGGGGGAATTAGCGGTTACGATACGCAGTATTTT. Translation gives CASSPSTGTGGISGYDTQYF.

This chain connects TRBV10-3 to TRBJ2-1, with D unclear. Per germline, CDR1 ENHRY and CDR2 SYGVKD. Trimming took off 8 bases at V and 10 bases at J, with 21 bases between the two ends. The CDR3 runs to 14 residues. The CDR3, as DNA: TGTGCCATCGGGGTGTCTAGTGGATTCGGGGAGCAGTTCTTC. Translating gives CAIGVSSGFGEQFF.

The sample holds one count of this clonotype. A much larger clone sits a single nucleotide away, making a read error possible. V and J are TRBV5-8 and TRBJ1-3, with D perhaps TRBD1 (5 bases). The CDR3 loop spans 19 amino acids. Germline CDR1 SGHTS, CDR2 YDEGEE. V lost 2 bases, J lost 4 bases, and 25 bases lay in between. The CDR3 protein is CASSFPFYPGRSSGNTIYF. In DNA, the CDR3 is TGTGCCAGCAGCTTTCCCTTTTATCCGGGACGATCGTCAGGAAACACCATATATTTT.

V gene TRBV24-1 combines with J gene TRBJ2-7, with 9 bases fitting TRBD1. Trimming removed 0 bases from V and 5 bases from J; junction bases left unmatched: 7. CDR1 is KGHDR and CDR2 is SFDVKD in the germline V gene. The CDR3 sequence is 16 residues long. The CDR3: CATSDLGRDRVHEQYF. The CDR3 nucleotides read TGTGCCACCAGTGATTTGGGCCGGGACAGGGTCCACGAGCAGTACTTC.

The chain joins TRBV11-2 to TRBJ2-7; 12 nucleotides match TRBD2. The CDR3 totals 15 residues. V shed 5 bases and J 2 bases; nucleotides not matched to a gene: 4. Per germline, CDR1 SGHAT and CDR2 FQNNGV. The CDR3 spells CASSGGLAGPYEQYF. The DNA of the CDR3 is TGTGCCAGCAGCGGGGGACTAGCGGGCCCCTACGAGCAGTACTTC.

This clonotype was counted ten times or more. The CDR3 nucleotides are TGCGCCAGCAAAGATGGACAGGGGAGCAATCAGCCCCAGCATTTT. Its protein product is CASKDGQGSNQPQHF. The rearrangement uses TRBV5-1 and TRBJ1-5, with 9 bases that match TRBD1. V shed 6 bases and J 1 base; nucleotides not matched to a gene: 5. The V gene's germline CDR1 is SGHRS and CDR2 YFSETQ. The CDR3 covers 15 residues.

This clonotype was seen more than once but under ten times. CDR3 in DNA: TGTGCCAGCAGCCCTAGACAGAGTAATTCACCCCTCCACTTT. The encoded protein is CASSPRQSNSPLHF. The rearrangement joins TRBV7-6 to TRBJ1-6; maybe TRBD1 (5 bases). The CDR3 covers 14 residues. The V end was cut by 5 bases, the J end by 6 bases, with 11 bases between. CDR1 and CDR2 (germline): SGHVS, FNYEAQ.